The 26 T cell receptor beta chains in this list originate from one sample, sequenced in a study of blood T cell repertoires in COVID-19. Measured with immunoSEQ multiplex PCR; TCRdb has only the in-frame clones, and not every one. The repertoire includes around 99,000 clones, roughly 88% of them detected once, and 6.8% sits in the top ten. Sequences were obtained from peripheral blood. The receptors shown here come from a man aged 50 to 59 with active or convalescent COVID-19.

This rearrangement joins TRBV29-1 to TRBJ1-1; no firm D call. The V and J ends lost 5 bases and 3 bases respectively, with 4 bases between them. Germline CDR1 is SQVTM and CDR2 is ANQGSEA. The length of the CDR3 is 10 residues. In DNA, the CDR3 is TGCAGCGTTCGGGACACTGAAGCTTTCTTT. It yields the protein CSVRDTEAFF.

The chain is built from TRBV24-1 and TRBJ2-3, with TRBD1 as a possible D gene (5 bases). V was shortened by 9 bases and J by 2 bases, with 8 bases between the two germline ends. Germline V lookup: CDR1 KGHDR, CDR2 SFDVKD. This CDR3 has 12 residues. The CDR3 coding sequence is TGTGCCACCGAAGGGGACACAGATACGCAGTATTTT. Translated: CATEGDTDTQYF.

The genes are TRBV5-1 and TRBJ2-2, with D possibly TRBD1 on 6 matching bases. V was trimmed by 4 bases and J by 4 bases, leaving 11 bases between them. CDR1 SGHRS and CDR2 YFSETQ come from the germline V gene. This CDR3 contains 14 residues. The CDR3 DNA is TGCGCCAGCAGCACCGGACAGCCCACCGGGGAGCTGTTTTTT. Its protein is CASSTGQPTGELFF.

The rearrangement joins TRBV5-5 to TRBJ2-4, with a weak D call TRBD2 (5 bases). The germline CDR1 and CDR2 sequences are SGHKS and YYEKEE (reference sequence). Trimming shortened V by 2 bases and J by 8 bases, and 11 bases separated the two germline ends. The CDR3 is made up of 13 amino acids. CDR3 bases: TGTGCCAGCAGCTTCGAGGGTTCATACATTCAGTACTTC. As protein: CASSFEGSYIQYF.

The V call is TRBV12-3 or TRBV12-4, the J call TRBJ1-3; no clear D gene. The CDR3 is 10 residues long. Trimming left V 3 bases short and J 10 bases short, with 4 bases between. CDR3 region: CASSFRTIYF. CDR3 nucleotide sequence: TGTGCCAGCAGTTTTCGGACCATATATTTT.

The V call is TRBV6-2 or TRBV6-3, the J call TRBJ2-6, with 7 positions matching TRBD1. CDR3 length equals 15 residues. Germline assignment: CDR1 MNHEY and CDR2 SVGEGT. J lost 2 bases, V lost 6 bases, and 4 bases had no gene match. The CDR3 nucleotides read TGTGCCAGCAGCTCCGGACAGGCTGGGGCCAACGTCCTGACTTTC. Amino acids: CASSSGQAGANVLTF.

This chain links TRBV20-1 with TRBJ2-4; D remains ambiguous. Trimming pared 3 bases from V and 1 base from J, leaving 7 bases between. Germline V gene lookup returns CDR1 DFQATT and CDR2 SNEGSKA (reference sequence). The CDR3 consists of 13 residues. Here the CDR3 DNA reads TGCAGTGCTAGTGTAGTGGCCAAAAACATTCAGTACTTC. Protein sequence: CSASVVAKNIQYF.

The chain joins TRBV9 to TRBJ2-1; 10 bases agree with TRBD2. Unmatched junction bases numbered 6, after V lost 3 bases and J lost 6 bases. Per germline, CDR1 SGDLS and CDR2 YYNGEE. CDR3 length: 15 amino acids. In DNA form, the CDR3 reads TGTGCCAGCAGCGCCAGCGGGAGGGGTAGCAATGAGCAGTTCTTC. Its protein product is CASSASGRGSNEQFF. The whole variable domain, filled in from reference TRBV9 and TRBJ2-1, reads DSGVTQTPKHLITATGQRVTLRCSPRSGDLSVYWYQQSLDQGLQFLIQYYNGEERAKGNILERFSAQQFPDLHSELNLSSLELGDSALYFCASSASGRGSNEQFFGPGTRLTVL.

J is TRBJ2-1 and V is TRBV9; unclear D gene. CDR1 and CDR2 (germline): SGDLS, YYNGEE. V dropped 3 bases and J dropped 10 bases, with 8 bases sitting between them. This CDR3 has 11 residues. The CDR3 sequence is CASSEAGEQFF. CDR3 DNA sequence: TGTGCCAGCAGCGAGGCCGGGGAGCAGTTCTTC. The full variable domain, with the rest looked up from reference TRBV9 and TRBJ2-1, is DSGVTQTPKHLITATGQRVTLRCSPRSGDLSVYWYQQSLDQGLQFLIQYYNGEERAKGNILERFSAQQFPDLHSELNLSSLELGDSALYFCASSEAGEQFFGPGTRLTVL.

This clone was observed a handful of times. The chain recombines TRBV6-5 with TRBJ2-7, with 9 bases that match TRBD2. Germline trimming cut 5 bases from V and 7 bases from J; bases unmatched to any gene: 6. CDR3 length: 13 amino acids. The germline V gene has CDR1 MNHEY and CDR2 SVGAGI. The CDR3 loop is CASSHSGRGEQYF. The CDR3 region has the DNA TGTGCCAGCAGTCATAGCGGGAGAGGGGAGCAGTACTTC.

V usage is TRBV6-5 and J usage is TRBJ2-5; 7 nucleotides line up with TRBD2. The CDR3 consists of 15 residues. Germline trimming cut 7 bases from V and 4 bases from J; bases unmatched to any gene: 12. From germline, CDR1 is MNHEY and CDR2 SVGAGI. This CDR3 is CASNGVAGAPETQYF. For the CDR3, the DNA is TGTGCCAGCAATGGAGTAGCGGGTGCCCCAGAGACCCAGTACTTC.

This clone has a single count. The chain joins TRBV5-4 to TRBJ2-3, with TRBD2 as a possible D gene (7 bases). Trimming removed 3 bases from V and 2 bases from J, with 16 bases in between. Germline V lookup: CDR1 SGHNT, CDR2 YYREEE (reference sequence). This CDR3 is 16 amino acids long. CDR3: CASSSRLAGDTDTQYF. The DNA for the CDR3 is TGTGCCAGCAGCTCCAGACTAGCAGGGGACACAGATACGCAGTATTTT.

The chain employs TRBV28 and TRBJ1-6; D not resolved. Trimming cost V 2 bases and J 0 bases, with 8 bases left between them. The germline gives CDR1 MDHEN, CDR2 SYDVKM. The CDR3 is 16 residues long. CDR3 sequence (DNA): TGTGCCAGCAGTTTAGACTTCCGCTCCTATAATTCACCCCTCCACTTT. Encoded protein: CASSLDFRSYNSPLHF.

This chain joins TRBV9 and TRBJ2-1; D gene unclear. In germline, CDR1 is SGDLS, CDR2 YYNGEE. The germline V and J ends were trimmed by 2 bases and 7 bases, with 16 bases remaining between them. The CDR3 is 15 residues long. The DNA of the CDR3 is TGTGCCAGCAGCGTTAAAGCGAGGAGTGGGAATGAGCAGTTCTTC. Translation gives CASSVKARSGNEQFF. Full variable domain (rest looked up from reference TRBV9 and TRBJ2-1): DSGVTQTPKHLITATGQRVTLRCSPRSGDLSVYWYQQSLDQGLQFLIQYYNGEERAKGNILERFSAQQFPDLHSELNLSSLELGDSALYFCASSVKARSGNEQFFGPGTRLTVL.

The genes are TRBV7-6 and TRBJ2-7; 7 bases are shared with TRBD1. J was trimmed by 3 bases and V by 5 bases; bases with no gene match: 4. The CDR3 covers 13 residues. The V gene's germline CDR1 is SGHVS and CDR2 FNYEAQ. This CDR3 reads CASSPRTGYEQYF. The CDR3 region has the DNA TGTGCCAGCAGCCCGAGGACAGGCTACGAGCAGTACTTC. The entire variable domain, with the rest obtained from reference TRBV7-6 and TRBJ2-7, is as follows: GAGVSQSPRYKVTKRGQDVALRCDPISGHVSLYWYRQALGQGPEFLTYFNYEAQQDKSGLPNDRFSAERPEGSISTLTIQRTEQRDSAMYRCASSPRTGYEQYFGPGTRLTVT.

The J gene is TRBJ2-5, the V gene TRBV28; TRBD2 agrees at 11 bases. The CDR3 is 14 residues long. The germline CDR1 and CDR2 sequences are MDHEN and SYDVKM. Losses at the gene ends were 6 bases for V and 4 bases for J; bases not matched to a gene: 4. The CDR3 DNA follows: TGTGCCAGCAGACTAGCGGGAGAGGGAGAGACCCAGTACTTC. Translated, it gives CASRLAGEGETQYF.

V usage is TRBV3-1 (or the pseudogene TRBV3-2) and J usage is TRBJ2-3, with unresolved D. Germline CDR1 is LGHDT and CDR2 is YNNKEL (reference sequence). The CDR3 is 13 residues long. V was pared by 0 bases and J by 5 bases, with 6 bases between. In DNA form, the CDR3 reads TGTGCCAGCAGCCAAGAGTATAAAGATACGCAGTATTTT. Protein product: CASSQEYKDTQYF.

The genes are TRBV18 and TRBJ1-1, with 7 positions matching TRBD1. J lost 7 bases, V lost 3 bases, and 2 bases had no gene match. The V gene's germline CDR1 is KGHSH and CDR2 LQKENI. The length of the CDR3 is 12 residues. The CDR3 DNA follows: TGTGCCAGCTCACCCCGGACAGGTGAAGCTTTCTTT. Translating it yields CASSPRTGEAFF.

This chain uses TRBV14 with TRBJ2-1; TRBD2 matches at 12 bases. Germline values: CDR1 SGHDN, CDR2 FVKESK. V shed 4 bases, J shed 10 bases, and the junction held 11 bases outside the gene matches. The CDR3 runs 16 residues. The CDR3 sequence: CASSRLLAGGSGEQFF. The CDR3 DNA reads as TGTGCCAGCAGCCGTCTGCTAGCGGGAGGGAGTGGGGAGCAGTTCTTC.

This clone came up a few times. This chain connects TRBV3-1 (or the pseudogene TRBV3-2) to TRBJ1-6, with D maybe TRBD1 (5 bases). Germline lookup yields CDR1 LGHDT and CDR2 YNNKEL (reference sequence). V was cut by 3 bases and J by 0 bases, with 12 bases left in between. CDR3 length equals 17 residues. The CDR3 bases are TGTGCCAGCAGCCAGGAGGGGAGGGGCTCCTATAATTCACCCCTCCACTTT. It encodes CASSQEGRGSYNSPLHF.

Remarks on this clone: This sample also contains other DNA sequences that code for the same CDR3. The rearrangement links TRBV29-1 to TRBJ2-7, with unresolved D. Germline V gives CDR1 SQVTM, CDR2 ANQGSEA. The CDR3 has 11 residues. V was trimmed by 0 bases and J by 3 bases, leaving 3 bases between them. CDR3 DNA sequence: TGCAGCGTTGAAGATCGCTACGAGCAGTACTTC. Encoded protein: CSVEDRYEQYF.

J is TRBJ2-5 and V is TRBV29-1, with TRBD2 matching 11 bases. This CDR3 has 16 residues. The V gene end was trimmed by 1 base and the J gene end by 1 base; junction bases not matched to a gene: 5. From germline, CDR1 is SQVTM and CDR2 ANQGSEA. The CDR3 region is CSVEGALAGGQETQYF. DNA of the CDR3: TGCAGCGTTGAAGGGGCTCTAGCGGGAGGCCAAGAGACCCAGTACTTC. Combining the CDR3 with reference TRBV29-1 and TRBJ2-5 gives the whole variable domain SAVISQKPSRDICQRGTSLTIQCQVDSQVTMMFWYRQQPGQSLTLIATANQGSEATYESGFVIDKFPISRPNLTFSTLTVSNMSPEDSSIYLCSVEGALAGGQETQYFGPGTRLLVL.

This chain's CDR3 is CASSLPERRNTIYF. The DNA for the CDR3 is TGTGCCAGCAGCTTACCCGAAAGGCGGAACACCATATATTTT. This sequence joins TRBV5-6 and TRBJ1-3, with no clear D. Germline-derived CDR1 and CDR2 are SGHDT and YYEEEE. V was clipped by 2 bases and J by 7 bases, with 13 bases between them. The CDR3 covers 14 residues.

This chain joins TRBV2 and TRBJ2-1; perhaps TRBD2 as D (7 bases). V lost 11 bases and J 6 bases, leaving 20 bases between the germline ends. Looked up from germline, CDR1 is SNHLY and CDR2 is FYNNEI. The CDR3 totals 14 residues. The DNA of the CDR3 is TGTGCCCAACAACGGGGGGCTAGCCGCAATGAGCAGTTCTTC. It translates to CAQQRGASRNEQFF.

The chain combines TRBV10-1 with TRBJ1-1, with D possibly TRBD1 on 6 matching bases. Trimming cost V 5 bases and J 1 base, with 11 bases left between them. Germline CDR1 is WNHNN and CDR2 is SYGVQD (reference sequence). The CDR3 covers 14 residues. This CDR3 is CASSIGQWNTEAFF. Written as DNA, the CDR3 is TGCGCCAGCAGTATTGGACAGTGGAACACTGAAGCTTTCTTT.

The chain is built from TRBV13 and TRBJ2-3; 8 nucleotides align to TRBD2. V was pared by 5 bases and J by 8 bases, with 27 bases of the junction left unmatched. The length of the CDR3 is 20 residues. Germline assignment: CDR1 PRHDT and CDR2 FYEKMQ (reference sequence). In nucleotides, the CDR3 is TGTGCCAGCAGCCGACTCCGAATAGCGGGGCTCTCCTTATCGGAGGGTACGCAGTATTTT. Protein: CASSRLRIAGLSLSEGTQYF.